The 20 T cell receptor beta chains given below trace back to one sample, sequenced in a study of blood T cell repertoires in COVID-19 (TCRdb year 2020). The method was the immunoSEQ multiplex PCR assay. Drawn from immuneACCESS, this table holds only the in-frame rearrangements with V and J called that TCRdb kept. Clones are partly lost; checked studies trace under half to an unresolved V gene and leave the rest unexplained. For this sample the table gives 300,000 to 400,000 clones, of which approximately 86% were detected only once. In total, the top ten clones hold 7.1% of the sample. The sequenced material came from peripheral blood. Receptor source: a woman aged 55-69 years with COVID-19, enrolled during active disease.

DNA for the CDR3: TGTGCCAGCTCACAGGACAGGGTCGTGAACACTGAAGCTTTCTTT. This sequence encodes CASSQDRVVNTEAFF. The chain uses TRBV18 and TRBJ1-1, with TRBD1 matching 8 bases. CDR3 length: 15 amino acids. With 4 bases clipped from V and 0 bases from J, the junction kept 4 bases outside the gene matches. The germline V gene has CDR1 KGHSH and CDR2 LQKENI.

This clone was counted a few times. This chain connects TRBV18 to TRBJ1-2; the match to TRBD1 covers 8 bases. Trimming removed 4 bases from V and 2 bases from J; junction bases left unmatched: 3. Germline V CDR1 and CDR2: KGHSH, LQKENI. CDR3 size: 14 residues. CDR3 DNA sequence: TGTGCCAGCTCACAGGACAGGGACAACTATGGCTACACCTTC. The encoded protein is CASSQDRDNYGYTF.

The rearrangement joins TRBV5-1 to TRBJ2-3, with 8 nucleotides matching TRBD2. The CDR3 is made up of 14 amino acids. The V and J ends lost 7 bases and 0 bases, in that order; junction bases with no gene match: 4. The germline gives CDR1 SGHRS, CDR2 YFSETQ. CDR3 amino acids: CASFSGISTDTQYF. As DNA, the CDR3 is TGCGCCAGCTTTAGCGGGATTAGCACAGATACGCAGTATTTT.

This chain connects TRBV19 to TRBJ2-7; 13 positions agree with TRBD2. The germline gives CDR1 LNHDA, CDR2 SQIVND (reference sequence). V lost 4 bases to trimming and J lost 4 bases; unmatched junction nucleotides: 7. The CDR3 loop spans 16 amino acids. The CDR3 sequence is CASSTLSGLAGYEQYF. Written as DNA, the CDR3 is TGTGCCAGTAGTACCTTATCGGGACTAGCGGGATACGAGCAGTACTTC.

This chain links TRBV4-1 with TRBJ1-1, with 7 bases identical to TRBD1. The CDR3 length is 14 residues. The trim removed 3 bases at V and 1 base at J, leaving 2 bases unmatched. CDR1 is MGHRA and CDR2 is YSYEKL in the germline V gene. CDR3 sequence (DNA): TGCGCCAGCAGCCAGGGGGACAGGAACACTGAAGCTTTCTTT. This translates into CASSQGDRNTEAFF.

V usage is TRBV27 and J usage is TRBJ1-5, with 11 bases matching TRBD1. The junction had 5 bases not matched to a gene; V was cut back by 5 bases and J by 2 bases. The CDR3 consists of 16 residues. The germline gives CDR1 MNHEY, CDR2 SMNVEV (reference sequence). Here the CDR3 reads CASSPDRGRGNQPQHF. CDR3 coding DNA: TGTGCCAGCAGTCCGGACAGGGGGCGGGGCAATCAGCCCCAGCATTTT.

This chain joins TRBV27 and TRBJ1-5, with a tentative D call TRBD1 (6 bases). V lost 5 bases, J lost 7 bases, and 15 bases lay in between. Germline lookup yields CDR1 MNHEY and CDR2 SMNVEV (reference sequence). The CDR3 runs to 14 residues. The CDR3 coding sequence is TGTGCCAGCAGTCTCAGGGGTCCTAGCCAGCCCCAGCATTTT. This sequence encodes CASSLRGPSQPQHF.

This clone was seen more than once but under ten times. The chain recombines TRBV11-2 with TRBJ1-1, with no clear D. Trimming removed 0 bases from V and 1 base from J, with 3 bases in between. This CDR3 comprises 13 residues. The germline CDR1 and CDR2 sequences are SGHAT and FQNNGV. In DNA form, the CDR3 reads TGTGCCAGCAGCTTAGACAGGAACACTGAAGCTTTCTTT. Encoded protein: CASSLDRNTEAFF.

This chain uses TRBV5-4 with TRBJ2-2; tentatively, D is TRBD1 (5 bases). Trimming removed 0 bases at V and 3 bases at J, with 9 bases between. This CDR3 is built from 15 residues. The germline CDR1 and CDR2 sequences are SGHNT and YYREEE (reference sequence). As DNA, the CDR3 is TGTGCCAGCAGCTTGGGGGGCAGGGACACCGGGGAGCTGTTTTTT. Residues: CASSLGGRDTGELFF.

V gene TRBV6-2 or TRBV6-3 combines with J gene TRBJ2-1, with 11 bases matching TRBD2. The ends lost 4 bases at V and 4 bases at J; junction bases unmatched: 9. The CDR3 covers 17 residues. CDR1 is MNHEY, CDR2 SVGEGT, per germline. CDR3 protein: CASSFRRRLAGYNEQFF. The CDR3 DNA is TGTGCCAGCAGTTTCCGACGAAGACTAGCGGGATACAATGAGCAGTTCTTC.

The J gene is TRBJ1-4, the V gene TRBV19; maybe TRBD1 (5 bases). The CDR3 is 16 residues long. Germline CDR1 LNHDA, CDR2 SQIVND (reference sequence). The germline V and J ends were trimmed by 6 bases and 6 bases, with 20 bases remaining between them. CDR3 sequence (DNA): TGTGCCAGTAGCAATGCCCTGGGGCGAAGGGATGAAAAACTGTTTTTT. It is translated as CASSNALGRRDEKLFF.

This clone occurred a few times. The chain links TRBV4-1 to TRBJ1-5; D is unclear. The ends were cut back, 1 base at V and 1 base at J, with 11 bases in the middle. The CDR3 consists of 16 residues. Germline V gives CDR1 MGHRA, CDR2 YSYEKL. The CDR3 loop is CASSQVGSLSNQPQHF. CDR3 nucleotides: TGCGCCAGCAGCCAAGTAGGGAGCCTCAGCAATCAGCCCCAGCATTTT.

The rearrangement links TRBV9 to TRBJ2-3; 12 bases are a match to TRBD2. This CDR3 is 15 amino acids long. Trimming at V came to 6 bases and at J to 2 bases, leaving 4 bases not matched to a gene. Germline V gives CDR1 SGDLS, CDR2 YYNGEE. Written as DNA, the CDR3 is TGTGCCAGCAACCTAGCGGGGGGGCCCACAGATACGCAGTATTTT. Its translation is CASNLAGGPTDTQYF.

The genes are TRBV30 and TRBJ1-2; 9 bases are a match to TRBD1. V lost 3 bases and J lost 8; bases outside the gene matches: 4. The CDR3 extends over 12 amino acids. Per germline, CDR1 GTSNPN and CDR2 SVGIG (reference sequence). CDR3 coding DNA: TGTGCCTGGAGCCGGGACAGGGCGGGCTACACCTTC. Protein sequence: CAWSRDRAGYTF.

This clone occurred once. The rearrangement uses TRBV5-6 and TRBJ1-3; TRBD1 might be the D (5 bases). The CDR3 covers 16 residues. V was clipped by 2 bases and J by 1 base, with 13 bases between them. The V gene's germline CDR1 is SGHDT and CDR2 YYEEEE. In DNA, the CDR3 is TGTGCCAGCAGCTTTGTGGGGCATCGTTCTGGAAACACCATATATTTT. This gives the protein CASSFVGHRSGNTIYF. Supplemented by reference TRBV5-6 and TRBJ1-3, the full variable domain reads DAGVTQSPTHLIKTRGQQVTLRCSPKSGHDTVSWYQQALGQGPQFIFQYYEEEERQRGNFPDRFSGHQFPNYSSELNVNALLLGDSALYLCASSFVGHRSGNTIYFGEGSWLTVV.

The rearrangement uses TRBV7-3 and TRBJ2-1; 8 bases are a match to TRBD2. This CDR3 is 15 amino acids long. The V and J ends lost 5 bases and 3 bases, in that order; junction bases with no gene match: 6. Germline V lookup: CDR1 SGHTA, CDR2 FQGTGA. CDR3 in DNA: TGTGCCAGCAGCCAGACTAGCGCCGTCTACAATGAGCAGTTCTTC. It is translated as CASSQTSAVYNEQFF.

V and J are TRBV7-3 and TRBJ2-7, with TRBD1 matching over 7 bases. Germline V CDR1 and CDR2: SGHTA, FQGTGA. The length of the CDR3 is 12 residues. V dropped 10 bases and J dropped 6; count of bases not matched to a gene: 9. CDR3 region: CATDTGVFEQYF. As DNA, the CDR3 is TGTGCCACCGATACAGGGGTCTTCGAGCAGTACTTC.

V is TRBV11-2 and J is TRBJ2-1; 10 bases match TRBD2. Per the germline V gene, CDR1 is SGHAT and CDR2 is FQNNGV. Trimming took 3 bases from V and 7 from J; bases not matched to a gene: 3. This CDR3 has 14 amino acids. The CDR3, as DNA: TGTGCCAGCAGCTTTAGCGGGGGGTTAAATGAGCAGTTCTTC. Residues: CASSFSGGLNEQFF.

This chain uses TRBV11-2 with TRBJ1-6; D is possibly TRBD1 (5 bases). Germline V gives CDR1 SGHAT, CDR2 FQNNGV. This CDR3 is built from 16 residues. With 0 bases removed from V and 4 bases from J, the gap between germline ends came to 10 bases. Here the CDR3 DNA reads TGTGCCAGCAGCTTAGAAGGGGACTCGTATAATTCACCCCTCCACTTT. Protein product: CASSLEGDSYNSPLHF. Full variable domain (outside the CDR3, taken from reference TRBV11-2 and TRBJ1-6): EAGVAQSPRYKIIEKRQSVAFWCNPISGHATLYWYQQILGQGPKLLIQFQNNGVVDDSQLPKDRFSAERLKGVDSTLKIQPAKLEDSAVYLCASSLEGDSYNSPLHFGNGTRLTVT.

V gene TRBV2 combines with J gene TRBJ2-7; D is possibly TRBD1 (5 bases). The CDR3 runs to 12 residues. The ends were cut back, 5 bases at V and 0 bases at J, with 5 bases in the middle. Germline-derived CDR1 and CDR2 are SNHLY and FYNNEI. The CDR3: CASSTGSYEQYF. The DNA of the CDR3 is TGTGCCAGCAGTACAGGCTCCTACGAGCAGTACTTC.